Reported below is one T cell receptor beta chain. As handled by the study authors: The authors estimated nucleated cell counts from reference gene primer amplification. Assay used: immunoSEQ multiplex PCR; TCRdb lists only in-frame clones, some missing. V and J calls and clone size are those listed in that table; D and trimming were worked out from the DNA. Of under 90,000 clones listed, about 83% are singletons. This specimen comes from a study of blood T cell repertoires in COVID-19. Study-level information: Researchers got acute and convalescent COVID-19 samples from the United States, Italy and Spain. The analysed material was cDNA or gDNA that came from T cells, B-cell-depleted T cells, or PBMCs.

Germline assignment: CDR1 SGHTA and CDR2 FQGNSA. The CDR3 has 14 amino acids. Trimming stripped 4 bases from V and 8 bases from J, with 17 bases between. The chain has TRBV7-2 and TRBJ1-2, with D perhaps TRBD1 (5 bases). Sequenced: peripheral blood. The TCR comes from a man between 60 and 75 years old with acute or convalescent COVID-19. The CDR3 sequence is CASSSDSGFGGYTF. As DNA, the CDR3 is TGTGCCAGCAGCTCCGACAGTGGGTTCGGGGGCTACACCTTC. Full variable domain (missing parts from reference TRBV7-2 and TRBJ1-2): GAGVSQSPSNKVTEKGKDVELRCDPISGHTALYWYRQSLGQGLEFLIYFQGNSAPDKSGLPSDRFSAERTGGSVSTLTIQRTQQEDSAVYLCASSSDSGFGGYTFGSGTRLTVV.